This entry lists 20 T cell receptor beta chains sequenced from one sample in a study of identical twins. One entry per CDR3 protein results from TCRdb running MiXCR on the 5' RACE reads. The profile covers under 1 million distinct CDR3 sequences, with 12% appearing a single time and around 1.6% taken by the ten largest. These data were also reused for a study on yellow fever vaccine responses in identical twins.

Sample: PBMCs. The receptors stem from a woman under 30 in good health.

The chain carries TRBV3-1 and TRBJ2-1; 8 bases agree with TRBD2. CDR1 is LGHDT and CDR2 is YNNKEL in the germline V gene (reference sequence). This CDR3 is built from 20 residues. With 4 bases clipped from V and 4 bases from J, the junction kept 21 bases outside the gene matches. The CDR3 sequence is CASSLSGQRETKNRYNEQFF. The CDR3 DNA is TGTGCCAGCAGCCTAAGTGGCCAGCGGGAGACAAAAAACCGATACAATGAGCAGTTCTTC.

This clonotype was counted at least ten times. The chain is built from TRBV5-5 and TRBJ2-7; no firm D call. Germline assignment: CDR1 SGHKS and CDR2 YYEKEE (reference sequence). Trimming pared 2 bases from V and 0 bases from J, leaving 12 bases between. The length of the CDR3 is 15 residues. The CDR3 loop reads CASSFEPPLSYEQYF. The CDR3 nucleotides are TGTGCCAGCAGCTTTGAACCCCCGCTCTCCTACGAGCAGTACTTC.

This clonotype appeared a few times. This chain connects TRBV20-1 to TRBJ2-3, with D unclear. Germline assignment: CDR1 DFQATT and CDR2 SNEGSKA (reference sequence). This CDR3 has 14 residues. Trimming cost V 3 bases and J 1 base, with 11 bases left between them. CDR3 in DNA: TGCAGTGCTAGTGTGGCGGAGCGCACAGATACGCAGTATTTT. This translates into CSASVAERTDTQYF.

This clonotype appeared many times. This chain links TRBV6-1 with TRBJ2-7; D ambiguous. Germline lookup yields CDR1 MNHNS and CDR2 SASEGT. Trimming shortened V by 2 bases and J by 2 bases, and 13 bases separated the two germline ends. The CDR3 spans 15 residues. In DNA form, the CDR3 reads TGTGCCAGCAGTGAAAACAGTGGGCGGCCCTACGAGCAGTACGTC. As protein: CASSENSGRPYEQYV.

This clonotype was observed a single time. The rearrangement links TRBV20-1 to TRBJ2-1; 9 nucleotides line up with TRBD2. The CDR3 runs to 16 residues. Losses at the gene ends were 3 bases for V and 4 bases for J; bases not matched to a gene: 10. Germline values: CDR1 DFQATT, CDR2 SNEGSKA (reference sequence). This chain's CDR3 is CSASRAAGGAYNEQFF. The CDR3, as DNA: TGCAGTGCTAGCCGAGCGGCGGGGGGGGCGTACAATGAGCAGTTCTTC.

This clonotype occurred a few times. The DNA for the CDR3 is TGCAGTGCTAGCCCAACGACGGGGGCGAACTATGGCTACACCTTC. Its protein is CSASPTTGANYGYTF. This chain links TRBV20-1 with TRBJ1-2, with a tentative D call TRBD1 (6 bases). In germline, CDR1 is DFQATT, CDR2 SNEGSKA (reference sequence). The CDR3 has 15 residues. Deletions cut 3 bases from V and 2 bases from J, with 16 bases between.

This clonotype has more than one count but fewer than ten. This chain uses TRBV7-9 with TRBJ1-2, with a possible D match to TRBD1 (5 bases). Germline CDR1 is SEHNR and CDR2 is FQNEAQ (reference sequence). The V end lost 7 bases, the J end lost 4 bases, and 13 bases lay between the germline ends. CDR3 length: 13 residues. CDR3 DNA: TGTGCCAGCATGGGGGACCACCGCTATGGCTACACCTTC. Translating gives CASMGDHRYGYTF.

This clonotype was seen more than once but under ten times. This chain links TRBV12-3 or TRBV12-4 with TRBJ1-1; D is possibly TRBD1 (5 bases). The CDR3 length is 14 residues. The germline V and J ends were trimmed by 1 base and 4 bases, with 10 bases remaining between them. The CDR3 spells CASSLELGPTEAFF. The CDR3 DNA reads TGTGCCAGCAGTTTAGAGCTGGGGCCCACTGAAGCTTTCTTT.

The chain has TRBV20-1 and TRBJ2-7; 8 bases are a match to TRBD1. CDR1 and CDR2 from the germline V gene are DFQATT and SNEGSKA (reference sequence). V shed 6 bases and J 1 base; nucleotides not matched to a gene: 8. The CDR3 contains 14 residues. CDR3 loop: CSADPGGASYEQYV. CDR3 sequence (DNA): TGCAGTGCAGACCCAGGGGGCGCTTCCTACGAGCAGTACGTC.

This clonotype was detected many times. The chain joins TRBV28 to TRBJ2-7, with D unresolved. The CDR3 length is 13 residues. Trimming left V 6 bases short and J 1 base short, with 10 bases between. The germline V gene has CDR1 MDHEN and CDR2 SYDVKM. CDR3 loop: CASSSLTSYEQYV. For the CDR3, the DNA is TGTGCCAGCAGCTCCCTTACTTCCTACGAGCAGTACGTC.

This clonotype was counted only a few times. This chain connects TRBV7-8 to TRBJ2-7; perhaps TRBD1 as D (5 bases). The CDR3 consists of 20 residues. V was pared by 3 bases and J by 4 bases, with 31 bases between. Germline CDR1 SGHVS, CDR2 FQNEAQ. CDR3 amino acids: CASSFNEGFRVHLRSYEQYF. As DNA, the CDR3 is TGTGCCAGCAGCTTCAACGAAGGGTTCAGGGTACACTTACGATCTTACGAGCAGTACTTC.

This clonotype showed up just a few times. This sequence joins TRBV3-1 and TRBJ2-1; unclear D gene. The ends were cut back, 1 base at V and 6 bases at J, with 10 bases in the middle. Looked up from germline, CDR1 is LGHDT and CDR2 is YNNKEL (reference sequence). The CDR3 extends over 14 amino acids. The CDR3 spells CASSQAPGVNEQFF. The DNA for the CDR3 is TGTGCCAGCAGCCAAGCGCCAGGCGTCAATGAGCAGTTCTTC.

The chain uses TRBV3-1 and TRBJ2-4; TRBD2 matches 11 bases. Germline V gene data show CDR1 as LGHDT and CDR2 as YNNKEL (reference sequence). The V gene end was trimmed by 11 bases and the J gene end by 0 bases; junction bases not matched to a gene: 15. This CDR3 region has 18 residues. CDR3 DNA: TGTGCCTGCTGTTTCGGTACTAGCGGGAGCGTAGCCAAAAACATTCAGTACTTC. Protein product: CACCFGTSGSVAKNIQYF.

The chain links TRBV11-2 to TRBJ1-1; TRBD1 is a possible D gene (5 bases). Trimming shortened V by 6 bases and J by 7 bases, and 27 bases separated the two germline ends. This CDR3 comprises 17 residues. Germline CDR1 SGHAT, CDR2 FQNNGV. CDR3 bases: TGTGCCAGCAGGACGATAGGACGAGGGTCGTCTGGGGGTGAAGCTTTCTTT. This codes for CASRTIGRGSSGGEAFF.

This chain uses TRBV7-9 with TRBJ2-7; TRBD2 matches 9 bases. Germline trimming cut 5 bases from V and 0 bases from J; bases unmatched to any gene: 8. The CDR3 is 16 amino acids. In germline, CDR1 is SEHNR, CDR2 FQNEAQ (reference sequence). CDR3 bases: TGTGCCAGCAGCCCTGTAGCGGGAGTGAGCTCCTACGAGCAGTACTTC. It is translated as CASSPVAGVSSYEQYF.

This clonotype was observed a handful of times. The V gene is TRBV5-1, the J gene TRBJ1-3, with 7 positions matching TRBD1. CDR1 and CDR2 (germline): SGHRS, YFSETQ. The V segment lost 4 bases and the J segment 1 base; nucleotides outside the gene matches: 8. There are 16 residues in the CDR3. The CDR3 here is CASSPGGQSSGNTIYF. CDR3 DNA: TGCGCCAGCAGCCCGGGGGGACAGTCTTCTGGAAACACCATATATTTT. Together with reference TRBV5-1 and TRBJ1-3, the CDR3 gives the full variable domain: KAGVTQTPRYLIKTRGQQVTLSCSPISGHRSVSWYQQTPGQGLQFLFEYFSETQRNKGNFPGRFSGRQFSNSRSEMNVSTLELGDSALYLCASSPGGQSSGNTIYFGEGSWLTVV.

This clonotype was seen only a few times. J is TRBJ2-2 and V is TRBV12-3 or TRBV12-4; TRBD2 is a possible D gene (5 bases). V shed 3 bases and J shed 6 bases, with 11 bases lying between them. CDR3 length equals 14 residues. The CDR3 DNA follows: TGTGCCAGCAGTTTCGGCGCGGGTTCCGGGGAGCTGTTTTTT. It encodes CASSFGAGSGELFF.

This clonotype occurred a few times. This chain joins TRBV24-1 and TRBJ2-1; the D call may be TRBD1 or TRBD2 (5 bases each). The length of the CDR3 is 15 residues. V was cut by 4 bases and J by 10 bases, with 19 bases left in between. Looked up from germline, CDR1 is KGHDR and CDR2 is SFDVKD. In nucleotides, the CDR3 is TGTGCCACCAGTGAGGGACCACCGTCATCGTACGAGCAGTTCTTC. The encoded protein is CATSEGPPSSYEQFF.

This clonotype was detected ten times or more. V and J are TRBV20-1 and TRBJ2-3; 13 bases line up with TRBD2. Per germline, CDR1 DFQATT and CDR2 SNEGSKA (reference sequence). The CDR3 has 14 residues. With V trimmed by 6 bases and J by 8 bases, 8 bases remained unmatched. CDR3 loop: CSAGTSGRGLTQYF. In DNA, the CDR3 is TGCAGTGCGGGAACTAGCGGGAGGGGTCTTACGCAGTATTTT.

This clonotype showed up many times. The chain recombines TRBV5-5 with TRBJ2-3, with D tentatively TRBD1 or TRBD2 (5 bases each). The V end was cut by 1 base, the J end by 2 bases, with 14 bases between. This CDR3 contains 16 residues. In germline, CDR1 is SGHKS, CDR2 YYEKEE (reference sequence). The CDR3 nucleotides are TGTGCCAGCAGCTTGCAGGTCGGGGCCTTCACAGATACGCAGTATTTT. This codes for CASSLQVGAFTDTQYF.